This TCR beta chain comes out of a study of T cells after yellow fever vaccination. TCRdb ran MiXCR on the 5' RACE reads and lists one entry per CDR3 protein. The data show some 500,000 distinct CDR3 sequences, with about 13% seen just once and about 14% held by the top ten. V lost 6 bases and J lost 10; bases outside the gene matches: 10. CDR3 length equals 15 residues. Germline V gene sequence: CDR1 ENHRY, CDR2 SYGVKD. General study points: A limited proportion of clonotypes was detected within both the CD4 and CD8 compartments.

This clonotype has just a few counts. Its antigen remains unknown. The rearrangement links TRBV10-3 to TRBJ2-1, with 12 bases that match TRBD2. The sequence was obtained from a man younger than 40 who received the YFV17D yellow fever vaccine. This specimen was PBMCs, taken on the day of the yellow fever booster vaccination. The DNA for the CDR3 is TGTGCCATCAGAGCGACTAGCGGGAGTCTTGAAGAGCAGTTCTTC. Its protein product is CAIRATSGSLEEQFF.